These 25 T cell receptor beta chains originate from one sample sequenced in a study of blood T cell repertoires in COVID-19. TCRdb's table, derived via immunoSEQ multiplex PCR, lists solely in-frame clones and lacks some. The data hold 300,000 to 450,000 clones, with more than 75% observed a single time. The source material was PBMCs or T cells enriched from blood (not recorded which). Source of these receptors: a man aged 25-45 years who had recovered from COVID-19.

The rearrangement joins TRBV10-2 to TRBJ2-5; TRBD1 might be the D (6 bases). This CDR3 spans 14 amino acids. Germline-derived CDR1 and CDR2 are WSHSY and SAAADI. V was trimmed by 3 bases and J by 7 bases, leaving 15 bases between them. This CDR3 reads CASSDQNRVGTQYF. CDR3 coding DNA: TGCGCCAGCAGTGATCAGAACAGGGTGGGGACCCAGTACTTC.

The gene calls are TRBV7-2 and TRBJ1-2; D is uncertain. V shed 6 bases and J shed 2 bases, with 10 bases lying between them. The CDR3 sequence is 13 residues long. Germline lookup yields CDR1 SGHTA and CDR2 FQGNSA. Here the CDR3 reads CASSRDENYGYTF. The CDR3, as DNA: TGTGCCAGCAGTCGGGATGAGAACTATGGCTACACCTTC.

The chain employs TRBV15 and TRBJ2-3; the match to TRBD1 covers 9 bases. V was pared by 3 bases and J by 6 bases, with 13 bases of the junction left unmatched. The CDR3 has 17 residues. CDR1 and CDR2 from the germline V gene are LNHNV and YYDKDF (reference sequence). The CDR3 reads CATSSQVRTGGLDTQYF. In DNA, the CDR3 is TGTGCCACCAGCAGCCAGGTCAGAACAGGGGGCTTGGATACGCAGTATTTT.

This clone was detected only a few times. V usage is TRBV11-2 and J usage is TRBJ1-4, with D unclear. The CDR3 loop spans 14 amino acids. V was shortened by 3 bases and J by 3 bases, with 8 bases between the two germline ends. The germline gives CDR1 SGHAT, CDR2 FQNNGV. The CDR3 DNA reads TGTGCCAGCAGCTTCTGGGCAGCTAATGAAAAACTGTTTTTT. Protein sequence: CASSFWAANEKLFF. The variable domain in full, completed from reference TRBV11-2 and TRBJ1-4, reads EAGVAQSPRYKIIEKRQSVAFWCNPISGHATLYWYQQILGQGPKLLIQFQNNGVVDDSQLPKDRFSAERLKGVDSTLKIQPAKLEDSAVYLCASSFWAANEKLFFGSGTQLSVL.

In DNA form, the CDR3 reads TGCGCCAGCAGCATGGGACTAGCGGGCACCTCCTACAATGAGCAGTTCTTC. It specifies CASSMGLAGTSYNEQFF. The chain joins TRBV5-1 to TRBJ2-1, with TRBD2 matching over 12 bases. J was trimmed by 0 bases and V by 4 bases; bases with no gene match: 5. Germline assignment: CDR1 SGHRS and CDR2 YFSETQ. The CDR3 has 17 amino acids.

The chain couples TRBV7-9 to TRBJ2-6, with D possibly TRBD2 on 6 matching bases. Germline-derived CDR1 and CDR2 are SEHNR and FQNEAQ (reference sequence). This CDR3 spans 16 amino acids. V was trimmed by 2 bases and J by 6 bases, leaving 14 bases between them. CDR3 sequence reads: CASSLLAGEVANVLTF. CDR3 nucleotide sequence: TGTGCCAGCAGCTTATTGGCCGGGGAGGTGGCCAACGTCCTGACTTTC.

The chain combines TRBV18 with TRBJ1-1; 7 bases align to TRBD1. This CDR3 comprises 16 residues. The germline gives CDR1 KGHSH, CDR2 LQKENI. J gave up 1 base and V 6 bases, and 11 bases lay outside the gene matches. The CDR3 loop is CASSPANRDRNTEAFF. CDR3 bases: TGTGCCAGCTCGCCAGCCAACCGGGACAGGAACACTGAAGCTTTCTTT.

The gene calls are TRBV3-1 (or the pseudogene TRBV3-2) and TRBJ2-7; D gene uncertain. V lost 2 bases and J lost 3, with 5 bases in between. Germline V lookup: CDR1 LGHDT, CDR2 YNNKEL (reference sequence). The CDR3 has 12 residues. Here the CDR3 reads CASSQIVYEQYF. The CDR3 DNA is TGTGCCAGCAGCCAAATAGTCTACGAGCAGTACTTC.

This chain connects TRBV29-1 to TRBJ1-4, with 10 bases fitting TRBD1. The trim removed 0 bases at V and 7 bases at J, leaving 8 bases unmatched. CDR3 length: 16 amino acids. Germline V CDR1 and CDR2: SQVTM, ANQGSEA. CDR3 sequence reads: CSVEDGSGTGVEKLFF. The DNA for the CDR3 is TGCAGCGTTGAAGATGGGTCGGGGACAGGGGTTGAAAAACTGTTTTTT. Full variable domain (remainder filled in from reference TRBV29-1 and TRBJ1-4): SAVISQKPSRDICQRGTSLTIQCQVDSQVTMMFWYRQQPGQSLTLIATANQGSEATYESGFVIDKFPISRPNLTFSTLTVSNMSPEDSSIYLCSVEDGSGTGVEKLFFGSGTQLSVL.

The chain recombines TRBV6-1 with TRBJ1-5; no definite D call. Germline lookup yields CDR1 MNHNS and CDR2 SASEGT. The CDR3 length is 15 residues. V was trimmed by 2 bases and J by 1 base, leaving 9 bases between them. The CDR3 spells CASSEMPGSNQPQHF. CDR3 coding DNA: TGTGCCAGCAGTGAAATGCCTGGCAGCAATCAGCCCCAGCATTTT.

The chain links TRBV2 to TRBJ2-1, with 8 nucleotides matching TRBD1. V shed 5 bases and J 7 bases; nucleotides not matched to a gene: 10. The germline V gene has CDR1 SNHLY and CDR2 FYNNEI. The CDR3 runs to 15 residues. The CDR3 is CASSMDREIVNEQFF. CDR3 bases: TGTGCCAGCAGTATGGACAGGGAAATAGTGAATGAGCAGTTCTTC.

The chain has TRBV12-5 and TRBJ1-6; D is unclear. The V end was cut by 3 bases, the J end by 4 bases, with 7 bases between. CDR1 and CDR2 from the germline V gene are LGHNT and FRNRAP. This CDR3 contains 14 residues. CDR3 residues: CASGLNQYNSPLHF. CDR3 sequence (DNA): TGTGCTAGTGGTTTAAATCAATATAATTCACCCCTCCACTTT.

The chain uses TRBV28 and TRBJ2-2, with D maybe TRBD1 (5 bases). The CDR3 has 14 residues. Deletions cut 6 bases from V and 1 base from J, with 9 bases between. The germline V gene has CDR1 MDHEN and CDR2 SYDVKM. The CDR3 region has the DNA TGTGCCAGCAGAGGGCAGGGGAACACCGGGGAGCTGTTTTTT. Amino acid sequence: CASRGQGNTGELFF. The full variable domain, rest sourced from reference TRBV28 and TRBJ2-2, is DVKVTQSSRYLVKRTGEKVFLECVQDMDHENMFWYRQDPGLGLRLIYFSYDVKMKEKGDIPEGYSVSREKKERFSLILESASTNQTSMYLCASRGQGNTGELFFGEGSRLTVL.

The rearrangement joins TRBV7-2 to TRBJ1-5; 7 positions match TRBD1. J lost 11 bases, V lost 1 base, and 14 bases had no gene match. CDR3 length equals 16 residues. In germline, CDR1 is SGHTA, CDR2 FQGNSA. CDR3 bases: TGTGCCAGCAGCTTAGGTACAGGGGTTCTTAAGGGGGCCCAGCATTTT. This gives the protein CASSLGTGVLKGAQHF.

The V gene is TRBV4-2, the J gene TRBJ1-1; possible D gene TRBD1, 6 bases. The germline V and J ends were trimmed by 1 base and 5 bases, with 17 bases remaining between them. CDR1 and CDR2 (germline): LGHNA, YNFKEQ. The CDR3 contains 16 residues. The CDR3 DNA is TGTGCCAGCAGCCAAGGGTTGGCTGGGGGCTTAACTGAAGCTTTCTTT. Translation: CASSQGLAGGLTEAFF.

The V gene is TRBV3-1 (or the pseudogene TRBV3-2), the J gene TRBJ2-5; a possible D gene is TRBD2 (6 bases). Germline V CDR1 and CDR2: LGHDT, YNNKEL (reference sequence). Deletions cut 4 bases from V and 5 bases from J, with 14 bases between. The CDR3 spans 14 residues. DNA of the CDR3: TGTGCCAGCAGCCTTAATGGGGGGTACGAGACCCAGTACTTC. Translation gives CASSLNGGYETQYF.

Comment on this clone: One end of the junction is discordant with germline, which a read error may explain. In DNA, the CDR3 is TGTGCCTGGAGTCCAACAGGGAGGGTGGCGAAGTTC. As protein: CAWSPTGRVAKF. The V gene is TRBV30, the J gene TRBJ2-7; D possibly corresponds to TRBD2 (7 bases). This CDR3 has 12 amino acids. Germline lookup yields CDR1 GTSNPN and CDR2 SVGIG (reference sequence). Full variable domain (outside the CDR3, taken from reference TRBV30 and TRBJ2-7): SQTIHQWPATLVQPVGSPLSLECTVEGTSNPNLYWYRQAAGRGLQLLFYSVGIGQISSEVPQNLSASRPQDRQFILSSKKLLLSDSGFYLCAWSPTGRVAKFGPGTRLTVT.

The V and J genes are TRBV12-3 or TRBV12-4 and TRBJ1-2; TRBD1 matches 9 bases. The CDR3 has 13 residues. The V and J ends lost 3 bases and 10 bases, in that order; junction bases with no gene match: 6. CDR3 coding DNA: TGTGCCAGCAGTTTTACACAGGGGGCGGACTACACCTTC. It specifies CASSFTQGADYTF.

The J gene is TRBJ2-5, the V gene TRBV5-6; no definite D call. Trimming left V 7 bases short and J 5 bases short, with 12 bases between. This CDR3 region has 12 residues. Germline V gene data show CDR1 as SGHDT and CDR2 as YYEEEE. The CDR3 sequence is CASSRPQETQYF. Written as DNA, the CDR3 is TGTGCCAGCTCCCGCCCCCAGGAGACCCAGTACTTC.

The rearrangement joins TRBV20-1 to TRBJ1-2, with D maybe TRBD1 (5 bases). Trimming took 3 bases from V and 5 from J, leaving 13 bases between them. From germline, CDR1 is DFQATT and CDR2 SNEGSKA (reference sequence). The CDR3 is 13 residues long. CDR3 DNA: TGCAGTGCTAGTAACTCAGGGTATTATGGCTACACCTTC. Amino acid sequence: CSASNSGYYGYTF.

The V gene is TRBV19, the J gene TRBJ1-6, with 8 nucleotides matching TRBD1. The germline CDR1 and CDR2 sequences are LNHDA and SQIVND (reference sequence). The CDR3 consists of 15 residues. V shed 6 bases and J 7 bases; nucleotides not matched to a gene: 8. This chain's CDR3 is CASSPGTGGNSPLHF. CDR3 in DNA: TGTGCCAGTAGCCCCGGCACAGGGGGAAATTCACCCCTCCACTTT.

This clone occurred a few times. This chain joins TRBV4-2 and TRBJ1-3, with 9 bases matching TRBD1. This CDR3 has 17 residues. Trimming cost V 3 bases and J 3 bases; bases outside gene matches: 9. Germline V gene sequence: CDR1 LGHNA, CDR2 YNFKEQ. The CDR3, as DNA: TGTGCCAGCAGCCATGAGGACAGGGGAAGCTTTGGAAACACCATATATTTT. Translating it yields CASSHEDRGSFGNTIYF.

The chain combines TRBV4-1 with TRBJ1-2, with D possibly being TRBD1 (5 bases). Germline V gene data show CDR1 as MGHRA and CDR2 as YSYEKL. This CDR3 comprises 21 residues. Trimming cost V 5 bases and J 3 bases, with 34 bases left between them. This CDR3 reads CASSSADPTPDRQLHYYGYTF. CDR3 nucleotide sequence: TGCGCCAGCAGCTCCGCTGACCCAACACCCGATAGACAGTTACATTACTATGGCTACACCTTC.

The CDR3 nucleotides read TGCAGCGTTGGGGGACAAGGGGACACTGAAGCTTTCTTT. This sequence encodes CSVGGQGDTEAFF. The chain uses TRBV29-1 and TRBJ1-1, with D maybe TRBD1 (6 bases). The CDR3 is 13 residues long. CDR1 and CDR2 from the germline V gene are SQVTM and ANQGSEA. V was trimmed by 4 bases and J by 3 bases, leaving 12 bases between them.

The V call is TRBV10-2, the J call TRBJ1-4; D is possibly TRBD1 (5 bases). The V end was cut by 6 bases, the J end by 5 bases, with 13 bases between. CDR1 and CDR2 from the germline V gene are WSHSY and SAAADI. The CDR3 is 14 amino acids. CDR3 amino acids: CASSERGGNEKLFF. CDR3 DNA: TGCGCCAGCAGCGAACGGGGGGGAAATGAAAAACTGTTTTTT.